This entry concerns a single T cell receptor beta chain. V shed 2 bases and J 5 bases; nucleotides not matched to a gene: 2. The CDR3 spans 14 residues. Germline V gives CDR1 MDHEN, CDR2 SYDVKM. The sample originates from a study of blood T cell repertoires in COVID-19. Study overall: Samples came from the United States, Italy and Spain, spanning acute and convalescent COVID-19. T cells, B-cell-depleted T cells, or PBMCs supplied cDNA or gDNA.

Methods used by the authors: Amplification with reference gene primers provided the estimates of nucleated cell counts. Method: immunoSEQ multiplex PCR; TCRdb's copy keeps in-frame clones and lacks some. That table furnishes V, J and clone size, whereas the DNA furnished D and trimming. Among roughly 15,000 clones listed, about 93% were seen once. The sequencing sample was made of peripheral blood. This clonotype was sampled from a man aged 55 to 70 with active COVID-19. The genes are TRBV28 and TRBJ1-4; 7 bases are a match to TRBD1. The CDR3 sequence is CASSLQGGNEKLFF. The CDR3 DNA follows: TGTGCCAGCAGTTTACAGGGGGGAAATGAAAAACTGTTTTTT.